The clone carrying this TCR beta chain was counted at least ten times. Antigen specificity is unknown. The data belong to a study of spatial heterogeneity in lung cancer. MiXCR was run by TCRdb on the 5' RACE reads, yielding one entry per CDR3 protein. The sample records 20,000 to 30,000 distinct CDR3 sequences, approximately 9% being singletons. The time point: sample taken at primary tumor resection. Regarding the study as a whole: Within tumors, counts of expanded alpha and beta TCRs tracked tumor mutation counts.

The germline V gene has CDR1 SGHRS and CDR2 YFSETQ. The ends lost 7 bases at V and 6 bases at J; junction bases unmatched: 7. The CDR3 consists of 13 residues. The sequence was collected from a male donor with early-stage non-small cell lung cancer. The sample was lung tumor tissue, taken at surgery. V is TRBV5-1 and J is TRBJ1-2; TRBD1 agrees at 9 bases. The CDR3 loop is CASQTGGGDGYTF. The CDR3 coding sequence is TGCGCCAGCCAGACAGGGGGAGGTGATGGCTACACCTTC.